These 4 T cell receptor beta chains share one sample of origin, sequenced in a study of shared clonotypes between healthy human individuals. Measured with immunoSEQ multiplex PCR; TCRdb has only the in-frame clones, and not every one. The sample holds some 1,400,000 clones, roughly 95% seen once. The sequencing sample was made of naive CD4+ T cells sorted from blood. The sample's subset: CD45RA+ positively selected. All receptors derive from a young man in good health.

A single count supports this clone. The chain has TRBV7-9 and TRBJ1-1; 10 bases line up with TRBD1. The length of the CDR3 is 14 residues. J was trimmed by 5 bases and V by 5 bases; bases with no gene match: 5. From germline, CDR1 is SEHNR and CDR2 FQNEAQ (reference sequence). CDR3: CASSPGQGITEAFF. CDR3 in DNA: TGTGCCAGCAGCCCGGGACAGGGGATAACTGAAGCTTTCTTT. The full variable domain, its missing parts supplied by reference TRBV7-9 and TRBJ1-1, is DTGVSQNPRHKITKRGQNVTFRCDPISEHNRLYWYRQTLGQGPEFLTYFQNEAQLEKSRLLSDRFSAERPKGSFSTLEIQRTEQGDSAMYLCASSPGQGITEAFFGQGTRLTVV.

V is TRBV30 and J is TRBJ2-1; the match to TRBD1 covers 9 bases. Looked up from germline, CDR1 is GTSNPN and CDR2 is SVGIG (reference sequence). Trimming took 4 bases from V and 7 from J; bases not matched to a gene: 11. The CDR3 extends over 15 amino acids. The CDR3 region is CAWTGQGTGPNEQFF. The CDR3 coding sequence is TGTGCCTGGACCGGACAGGGGACAGGACCAAATGAGCAGTTCTTC.

The chain has TRBV18 and TRBJ1-5; D is possibly TRBD1 (6 bases). Trimming took off 2 bases at V and 3 bases at J, with 17 bases between the two ends. Germline V lookup: CDR1 KGHSH, CDR2 LQKENI. The CDR3 runs 17 residues. Here the CDR3 DNA reads TGTGCCAGCTCACCATTCGGCCGAGGACAGACCAATCAGCCCCAGCATTTT. This gives the protein CASSPFGRGQTNQPQHF.

The chain couples TRBV5-8 to TRBJ1-2; D is uncertain. This CDR3 contains 14 residues. V was clipped by 0 bases and J by 2 bases, with 8 bases between them. The V gene's germline CDR1 is SGHTS and CDR2 YDEGEE. The CDR3 region is CASSLGRVNYGYTF. CDR3 DNA: TGTGCCAGCAGCTTGGGGAGGGTCAACTATGGCTACACCTTC.